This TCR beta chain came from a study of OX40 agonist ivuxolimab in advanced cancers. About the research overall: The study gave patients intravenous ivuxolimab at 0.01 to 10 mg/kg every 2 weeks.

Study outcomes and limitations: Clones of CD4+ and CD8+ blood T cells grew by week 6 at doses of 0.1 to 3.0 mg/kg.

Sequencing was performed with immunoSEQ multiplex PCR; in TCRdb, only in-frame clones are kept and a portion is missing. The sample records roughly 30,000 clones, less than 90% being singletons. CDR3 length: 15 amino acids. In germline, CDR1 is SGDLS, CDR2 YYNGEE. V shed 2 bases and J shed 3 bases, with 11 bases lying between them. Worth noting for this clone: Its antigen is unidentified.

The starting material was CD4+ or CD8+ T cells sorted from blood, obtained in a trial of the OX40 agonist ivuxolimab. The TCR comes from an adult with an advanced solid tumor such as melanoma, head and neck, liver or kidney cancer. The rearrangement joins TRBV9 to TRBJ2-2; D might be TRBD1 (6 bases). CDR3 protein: CASSVRGPDTGELFF. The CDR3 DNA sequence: TGTGCCAGCAGCGTCAGGGGACCCGACACCGGGGAGCTGTTTTTT.